Each of the 6 T cell receptor beta chains below was sequenced from the same sample in a study of T cell responses to AZD1222 COVID-19 vaccine. Here immunoSEQ multiplex PCR was the method, and the copy in TCRdb shows in-frame clones only, minus some. Altogether some 140,000 clones are present, roughly 90% being singletons, with the ten largest covering 3.1%. The sample consisted of peripheral blood, taken on day 0 of AZD1222 vaccination. The receptors originated from an adult in good health.

This clone was observed a single time. V usage is TRBV4-1 and J usage is TRBJ2-7; either TRBD1 or TRBD2 may fit D (5 bases each). Germline values: CDR1 MGHRA, CDR2 YSYEKL. The CDR3 has 15 residues. V was pared by 3 bases and J by 1 base, with 13 bases between. This CDR3 reads CASSQIRDDSYEQYF. The CDR3 coding sequence is TGCGCCAGCAGCCAGATCCGGGACGATTCCTACGAGCAGTACTTC.

The rearrangement joins TRBV9 to TRBJ1-4; 12 positions match TRBD1. The junction had 8 bases not matched to a gene; V was cut back by 4 bases and J by 7 bases. This CDR3 comprises 16 residues. Germline values: CDR1 SGDLS, CDR2 YYNGEE. The CDR3 here is CASSRDRGRVGEKLFF. CDR3 nucleotides: TGTGCCAGCAGCCGGGACAGGGGGCGCGTCGGTGAAAAACTGTTTTTT.

This clone appeared a single time. The chain recombines TRBV12-3 or TRBV12-4 with TRBJ1-2; D is uncertain. The CDR3 consists of 13 residues. V lost 1 base and J 6 bases, leaving 9 bases between the germline ends. In DNA, the CDR3 is TGTGCCAGCAGTTTAGGTACGGGTCATGGCTACACCTTC. Translated: CASSLGTGHGYTF.

The chain joins TRBV27 to TRBJ1-6; unclear D gene. Trimming took 0 bases from V and 9 from J, leaving 18 bases between them. This CDR3 spans 17 amino acids. Germline CDR1 and CDR2: MNHEY and SMNVEV (reference sequence). The DNA for the CDR3 is TGTGCCAGCAGTTTATCGCGAGGGCCCAGATCGTCTTCACCCCTCCACTTT. It is translated as CASSLSRGPRSSSPLHF.

The chain is built from TRBV12-5 and TRBJ1-5; 10 nucleotides match TRBD1. CDR3 size: 15 residues. Germline values: CDR1 LGHNT, CDR2 FRNRAP. Trimming took 3 bases from V and 6 from J; bases not matched to a gene: 5. CDR3 in amino acids: CASGLEGTGVQPQHF. The CDR3 nucleotides read TGTGCTAGTGGTTTAGAGGGGACAGGGGTTCAGCCCCAGCATTTT.

J is TRBJ2-7 and V is TRBV4-2; unclear D gene. Germline V gene sequence: CDR1 LGHNA, CDR2 YNFKEQ. The CDR3 is 16 amino acids. V was shortened by 0 bases and J by 7 bases, with 19 bases between the two germline ends. The CDR3 region has the DNA TGTGCCAGCAGCCAAGAAGTAGGCAAGGCTAGAGGAGAGCAGTACTTC. Residues: CASSQEVGKARGEQYF.